These 10 T cell receptor beta chains were sequenced from one sample in a study of radiation and T cells in renal cell carcinoma. Sequenced by immunoSEQ multiplex PCR; TCRdb stores in-frame clones only, minus some. The sample yields about 120,000 clones, 81% seen once. Specified time point: blood 2 weeks post-SBRT. Treatment in this sample: 15 Gy SBRT to primary tumor, nephrectomy 4 weeks later. The sample consisted of blood, taken from a patient whose treatment included radiotherapy and nephrectomy. The receptors shown here come from a middle-aged man with renal cell carcinoma.

This clone was detected only a few times. The chain uses TRBV6-1 and TRBJ1-4; 8 bases match TRBD1. Germline V gene lookup returns CDR1 MNHNS and CDR2 SASEGT. This CDR3 contains 14 residues. The V and J ends lost 7 bases and 7 bases, in that order; junction bases with no gene match: 8. In DNA, the CDR3 is TGTGCCAGCATTCTGCGGGGGACAGGTGAAAAACTGTTTTTT. Translating it yields CASILRGTGEKLFF.

The V call is TRBV7-9, the J call TRBJ1-4; D might be TRBD1 (5 bases). The CDR3 consists of 16 residues. V lost 4 bases and J 0 bases, leaving 12 bases between the germline ends. CDR1 is SEHNR and CDR2 is FQNEAQ in the germline V gene (reference sequence). The CDR3, as DNA: TGTGCCAGCAGCTCGGGCCGGGGCGCAACTAATGAAAAACTGTTTTTT. Translated: CASSSGRGATNEKLFF.

The chain carries TRBV28 and TRBJ2-7; 8 nucleotides line up with TRBD2. CDR3 length: 15 amino acids. V lost 5 bases, J lost 1 base, and 7 bases stayed unmatched. Germline lookup yields CDR1 MDHEN and CDR2 SYDVKM. CDR3 sequence reads: CASSTAGGESYEQYF. Here the CDR3 DNA reads TGTGCCAGCAGTACCGCGGGGGGCGAGTCCTACGAGCAGTACTTC.

This sequence joins TRBV9 and TRBJ1-2, with D unresolved. Germline V gene data show CDR1 as SGDLS and CDR2 as YYNGEE. The germline V and J ends were trimmed by 1 base and 6 bases, with 13 bases remaining between them. The CDR3 has 14 residues. The CDR3 loop reads CASSVTPTPHGYTF. DNA of the CDR3: TGTGCCAGCAGCGTAACCCCAACCCCCCATGGCTACACCTTC.

The chain couples TRBV19 to TRBJ2-5; possibly TRBD1 for D (6 bases). Germline V gene data show CDR1 as LNHDA and CDR2 as SQIVND (reference sequence). The CDR3 sequence is 16 residues long. The ends were cut back, 0 bases at V and 1 base at J, with 12 bases in the middle. The CDR3 spells CASSIDPGTFQETQYF. The DNA of the CDR3 is TGTGCCAGTAGTATAGATCCCGGGACATTCCAAGAGACCCAGTACTTC.

The rearrangement joins TRBV27 to TRBJ2-7, with 8 bases lining up with TRBD1. CDR1 is MNHEY and CDR2 is SMNVEV in the germline V gene (reference sequence). The CDR3 contains 13 residues. Trimming cost V 7 bases and J 0 bases; bases outside gene matches: 2. DNA of the CDR3: TGTGCCAGCATCGGACAGGGCTCCTACGAGCAGTACTTC. Translation: CASIGQGSYEQYF.

The chain uses TRBV6-5 and TRBJ2-1; a weak D match, TRBD2 (5 bases). Trimming left V 5 bases short and J 6 bases short, with 14 bases between. Germline assignment: CDR1 MNHEY and CDR2 SVGAGI. The CDR3 length is 14 residues. CDR3 protein: CASSRASSRNEQFF. The CDR3 DNA sequence: TGTGCCAGCAGTCGGGCTAGCAGTCGCAATGAGCAGTTCTTC.

V usage is TRBV6-5 and J usage is TRBJ1-1, with D uncertain. Looked up from germline, CDR1 is MNHEY and CDR2 is SVGAGI. The V gene lost 3 bases and the J gene lost 4 bases, with 9 bases spanning the gap. This CDR3 has 13 residues. The DNA for the CDR3 is TGTGCCAGCAGTTATCAGGAGTCCACTGAAGCTTTCTTT. As protein: CASSYQESTEAFF.

The V and J genes are TRBV6-1 and TRBJ2-3; 12 bases are a match to TRBD1. The CDR3 runs to 15 residues. With 6 bases clipped from V and 6 bases from J, the junction kept 7 bases outside the gene matches. Looked up from germline, CDR1 is MNHNS and CDR2 is SASEGT. CDR3: CASRPGTGGEDTQYF. The DNA of the CDR3 is TGTGCCAGCAGACCCGGGACAGGGGGCGAGGATACGCAGTATTTT.

The chain combines TRBV6-5 with TRBJ2-3, with D tentatively TRBD2 (5 bases). The CDR3 is 13 residues long. Trimming cost V 11 bases and J 0 bases, with 12 bases left between them. Germline V gene sequence: CDR1 MNHEY, CDR2 SVGAGI. CDR3 sequence (DNA): TGTGCCTCACAACTAGTCAGCACAGATACGCAGTATTTT. Protein sequence: CASQLVSTDTQYF.